The 27 T cell receptor beta chains below were found in one sample sequenced in a study of beta chain features in type 1 diabetes. All of the isolated RNA was reverse transcribed, so expressed TCRB transcripts were sequenced. Data came from immunoSEQ multiplex PCR; TCRdb stores just in-frame clones and leaves some out. The sample shows about 280,000 clones, 15% of them seen only once. Study findings and constraints: Across all four CD4+ subsets, people with type 1 diabetes showed modestly shorter TCRB CDR3s.

These TCRs' antigens remain unknown. The sample consisted of naive CD4+ T cells from blood. The receptors were gathered from a man aged 18-30 years with type 1 diabetes.

This clone showed up just a few times. The rearrangement links TRBV6-5 to TRBJ2-7, with D perhaps TRBD1 (6 bases). This CDR3 comprises 15 residues. CDR1 and CDR2 from the germline V gene are MNHEY and SVGAGI. Trimming stripped 3 bases from V and 2 bases from J, with 14 bases between. CDR3 region: CASSYSVAGAYEQYF. In nucleotides, the CDR3 is TGTGCCAGCAGTTATTCCGTGGCAGGGGCCTACGAGCAGTACTTC.

The sample holds a few counts of this clone. This chain links TRBV18 with TRBJ2-3; D gene ambiguous. This CDR3 region has 15 residues. Deletions cut 8 bases from V and 13 bases from J, with 28 bases between. Per germline, CDR1 KGHSH and CDR2 LQKENI. This chain's CDR3 is CASTSVLDRRYVEYF. The CDR3 nucleotides read TGTGCCAGCACAAGCGTACTGGATCGTAGATACGTGGAGTATTTT.

This sequence joins TRBV5-1 and TRBJ1-5; the D gene is possibly TRBD1 (5 bases). This CDR3 region has 13 residues. With 4 bases removed from V and 6 bases from J, the gap between germline ends came to 11 bases. Germline lookup yields CDR1 SGHRS and CDR2 YFSETQ. This chain's CDR3 is CASSLYQGQPQHF. CDR3 in DNA: TGCGCCAGCAGCCTTTACCAGGGTCAGCCCCAGCATTTT.

The chain combines TRBV23-1 with TRBJ1-1; no clear D gene. TRBV23-1 is an ORF; its function is uncertain. Trimming shortened V by 6 bases and J by 11 bases, and 22 bases separated the two germline ends. CDR3 length: 14 amino acids. The CDR3 sequence: CASRQEKRVRPAFF. In nucleotides, the CDR3 is TGCGCCAGCAGGCAAGAAAAGCGGGTCCGGCCGGCTTTCTTT.

The chain joins TRBV2 to TRBJ1-2; 8 nucleotides align to TRBD1. V shed 2 bases and J 6 bases; nucleotides not matched to a gene: 8. The CDR3 has 15 residues. Germline CDR1 reads SNHLY; CDR2 reads FYNNEI. The CDR3, as DNA: TGTGCCAGCAGTGAAAGTAGGACAGGGATCAATGGCTACACCTTC. Translated: CASSESRTGINGYTF.

The chain recombines TRBV5-1 with TRBJ2-2; D unresolved. Trimming took off 0 bases at V and 4 bases at J, with 10 bases between the two ends. The CDR3 is 15 amino acids. Germline CDR1 SGHRS, CDR2 YFSETQ. CDR3 protein: CASSLAGRPTGELFF. CDR3 bases: TGCGCCAGCAGCTTGGCAGGTCGACCCACCGGGGAGCTGTTTTTT.

The chain is built from TRBV29-1 and TRBJ2-3, with 8 nucleotides matching TRBD1. The germline V gene has CDR1 SQVTM and CDR2 ANQGSEA. The CDR3 consists of 13 residues. With V trimmed by 5 bases and J by 1 base, 2 bases remained unmatched. DNA for the CDR3: TGCAGCGTTTCGGACAGGGGCACAGATACGCAGTATTTT. Protein product: CSVSDRGTDTQYF.

The J gene is TRBJ1-5, the V gene TRBV5-1; D uncertain. The germline V and J ends were trimmed by 0 bases and 6 bases, with 10 bases remaining between them. Germline CDR1 is SGHRS and CDR2 is YFSETQ. The CDR3 covers 14 residues. CDR3 region: CASSLDSGSQPQHF. The CDR3 coding sequence is TGCGCCAGCAGCTTGGATAGCGGGAGTCAGCCCCAGCATTTT.

Here the CDR3 DNA reads TGCGCCAGCAGCCCGCAGACAGGTGCCTCCTACGAGCAGTACTTC. Its translation: CASSPQTGASYEQYF. V is TRBV4-3 and J is TRBJ2-7; D may be TRBD1 (6 bases). Trimming pared 4 bases from V and 0 bases from J, leaving 13 bases between. Germline loops: CDR1 LGHNA, CDR2 YSLEER. The CDR3 totals 15 residues.

The table lists this clone with a few counts. DNA for the CDR3: TGTGCCAGCTTTAGCGGGACTCCGCTGGAGCAGTACTTC. It codes for CASFSGTPLEQYF. The chain recombines TRBV18 with TRBJ2-7; 8 bases fit TRBD2. The CDR3 is 13 residues long. From germline, CDR1 is KGHSH and CDR2 LQKENI. Losses at the gene ends were 7 bases for V and 7 bases for J; bases not matched to a gene: 9.

This clone has a handful of counts. This chain connects TRBV6-5 to TRBJ2-5, with a tentative D call TRBD2 (5 bases). V shed 7 bases and J shed 4 bases, with 16 bases lying between them. There are 14 residues in the CDR3. Per the germline V gene, CDR1 is MNHEY and CDR2 is SVGAGI. For the CDR3, the DNA is TGTGCCAGCACCTTTCTTGTCGGGGTAGAGACCCAGTACTTC. It is translated as CASTFLVGVETQYF.

J is TRBJ1-2 and V is TRBV7-2; 7 nucleotides match TRBD1. Germline CDR1 SGHTA, CDR2 FQGNSA. V was clipped by 5 bases and J by 0 bases; unmatched bases: 6. The CDR3 runs 15 residues. DNA for the CDR3: TGTGCCAGCAGCGCCCAGACAGGGACTAACTATGGCTACACCTTC. Translated, it gives CASSAQTGTNYGYTF. The full variable domain, in which reference TRBV7-2 and TRBJ1-2 provide the parts outside the CDR3, is GAGVSQSPSNKVTEKGKDVELRCDPISGHTALYWYRQSLGQGLEFLIYFQGNSAPDKSGLPSDRFSAERTGGSVSTLTIQRTQQEDSAVYLCASSAQTGTNYGYTFGSGTRLTVV.

This sequence joins TRBV5-1 and TRBJ2-1; 7 bases align to TRBD2. Looked up from germline, CDR1 is SGHRS and CDR2 is YFSETQ. With 0 bases clipped from V and 9 bases from J, the junction kept 3 bases outside the gene matches. This CDR3 has 13 residues. The CDR3 region has the DNA TGCGCCAGCAGCTTGGGGGCGGGAGTTGAGCAGTTCTTC. It translates to CASSLGAGVEQFF.

The chain couples TRBV4-3 to TRBJ2-7, with TRBD2 matching 13 bases. CDR3 length: 17 residues. J lost 2 bases, V lost 4 bases, and 8 bases had no gene match. Germline V lookup: CDR1 LGHNA, CDR2 YSLEER. DNA of the CDR3: TGCGCCAGCAGCCGAAGTGGGACTAGCGGGGATCCCTACGAGCAGTACTTC. It is translated as CASSRSGTSGDPYEQYF.

This rearrangement joins TRBV27 to TRBJ2-3, with no clear D. The CDR3 loop spans 11 amino acids. The V gene lost 3 bases and the J gene lost 6 bases, with 4 bases spanning the gap. Per the germline V gene, CDR1 is MNHEY and CDR2 is SMNVEV (reference sequence). The DNA of the CDR3 is TGTGCCAGCAGTTTCGGGGATACGCAGTATTTT. It translates to CASSFGDTQYF.

This clone was counted a few times. The chain couples TRBV7-2 to TRBJ2-5; 14 bases are a match to TRBD2. There are 17 residues in the CDR3. Looked up from germline, CDR1 is SGHTA and CDR2 is FQGNSA. V lost 5 bases, J lost 2 bases, and 7 bases stayed unmatched. CDR3 coding DNA: TGTGCCAGCAGCGGACGGACTAGCGGGGGGACACAAGAGACCCAGTACTTC. It translates to CASSGRTSGGTQETQYF.

The sample holds a few counts of this clone. The V gene is TRBV7-9, the J gene TRBJ1-2, with 7 bases that match TRBD1. The CDR3 is 13 residues long. V shed 5 bases, J shed 3 bases, and the junction held 3 bases outside the gene matches. CDR1 and CDR2 (germline): SEHNR, FQNEAQ (reference sequence). The chain's CDR3 is CASSPDRDYGYTF. The DNA of the CDR3 is TGTGCCAGCAGCCCAGACAGGGACTATGGCTACACCTTC.

The gene calls are TRBV9 and TRBJ2-5; TRBD1 is a possible D gene (5 bases). The CDR3 extends over 15 amino acids. Germline V gene lookup returns CDR1 SGDLS and CDR2 YYNGEE. Trimming removed 0 bases at V and 4 bases at J, with 13 bases between. Here the CDR3 reads CASSVGPQRGETQYF. The CDR3 DNA sequence: TGTGCCAGCAGCGTAGGTCCTCAAAGGGGAGAGACCCAGTACTTC.

As DNA, the CDR3 is TGTGCCTGGGATGGACAGGCTGGAAACACCATATATTTT. Translation: CAWDGQAGNTIYF. The chain employs TRBV30 and TRBJ1-3, with 7 bases fitting TRBD1. Germline values: CDR1 GTSNPN, CDR2 SVGIG (reference sequence). Trimming cost V 5 bases and J 2 bases; bases outside gene matches: 3. The CDR3 covers 13 residues.

This clone turned up a few times. The V call is TRBV9, the J call TRBJ2-1, with D uncertain. The CDR3 consists of 14 residues. V lost 4 bases, J lost 8 bases, and 16 bases lay in between. The germline gives CDR1 SGDLS, CDR2 YYNGEE. The CDR3 region is CASSTRSARDEQFF. CDR3 DNA: TGTGCCAGCAGCACCCGCTCGGCCCGGGATGAGCAGTTCTTC.

This clone was seen only a few times. The rearrangement uses TRBV28 and TRBJ2-3; 8 bases are shared with TRBD2. The trim removed 10 bases at V and 2 bases at J, leaving 5 bases unmatched. The CDR3 is 13 amino acids. Germline loops: CDR1 MDHEN, CDR2 SYDVKM. CDR3 sequence: CATRGGSTDTQYF. The CDR3 DNA is TGTGCCACCCGGGGGGGGTCCACAGATACGCAGTATTTT.

This clone was picked up a small number of times. The chain recombines TRBV4-3 with TRBJ2-5; D might be TRBD1 (5 bases). The CDR3 contains 14 residues. Per the germline V gene, CDR1 is LGHNA and CDR2 is YSLEER. Trimming stripped 0 bases from V and 4 bases from J, with 9 bases between. The CDR3 bases are TGCGCCAGCAGCCAAGATGGGGCCGGAGAGACCCAGTACTTC. Its translation is CASSQDGAGETQYF.

The CDR3 coding sequence is TGTGCCTTTCTAGCGGGAGGCTATGAGCAGTTCTTC. As protein: CAFLAGGYEQFF. This chain joins TRBV30 and TRBJ2-1, with 11 bases aligning to TRBD2. The CDR3 length is 12 residues. With 7 bases clipped from V and 8 bases from J, the junction kept 4 bases outside the gene matches. The germline CDR1 and CDR2 sequences are GTSNPN and SVGIG (reference sequence).

This clone was counted a few times. This chain links TRBV29-1 with TRBJ1-2, with 8 positions matching TRBD1. Trimming took 6 bases from V and 6 from J; bases not matched to a gene: 6. The length of the CDR3 is 12 residues. Germline CDR1 SQVTM, CDR2 ANQGSEA. CDR3 in amino acids: CSVVQGVDGYTF. CDR3 bases: TGCAGCGTGGTACAGGGGGTGGATGGCTACACCTTC.

The chain combines TRBV29-1 with TRBJ1-1; no firm D call. V lost 6 bases and J 7 bases, leaving 9 bases between the germline ends. This CDR3 is 10 amino acids long. Germline lookup yields CDR1 SQVTM and CDR2 ANQGSEA. The CDR3 DNA is TGCAGCGTCGCGCGGTATGAAGCTTTCTTT. Translating gives CSVARYEAFF.

V and J are TRBV20-1 and TRBJ1-1, with D possibly being TRBD1 (6 bases). The CDR3 consists of 11 residues. Trimming cost V 3 bases and J 8 bases, with 10 bases left between them. In germline, CDR1 is DFQATT, CDR2 SNEGSKA (reference sequence). The CDR3, as DNA: TGCAGTGCTAGTGGGGGACAAGAAGCTTTCTTT. Translation: CSASGGQEAFF.

This chain uses TRBV30 with TRBJ1-1; D is unclear. V lost 3 bases to trimming and J lost 5 bases, with 4 bases between them. The CDR3 spans 10 residues. Per germline, CDR1 GTSNPN and CDR2 SVGIG (reference sequence). The CDR3: CAWRRTEAFF. CDR3 nucleotides: TGTGCCTGGAGGAGGACTGAAGCTTTCTTT.